The 5 T cell receptor beta chains below come from one sample, sequenced in a study of T cells in Graves' hyperthyroidism and ophthalmopathy. Using RNA transcripts as the source, TCR beta CDR3 regions were amplified. TCR CDR3 underwent first-round RT-PCR with the HTBI primer set. TCRdb re-derived calls from the multiplex PCR reads in MiXCR, one entry per CDR3 protein. The data show around 490,000 distinct CDR3 sequences, with just under 20% seen just once and roughly 44% held by the top ten. Input material: blood. The receptor source for this set is a man aged 40-55 years with Graves' ophthalmopathy.

This clonotype was counted many times. J is TRBJ2-1 and V is TRBV24-1, with 7 bases aligning to TRBD1. V shed 4 bases and J 4 bases; nucleotides not matched to a gene: 6. The germline CDR1 and CDR2 sequences are KGHDR and SFDVKD. The CDR3 spans 15 residues. The CDR3 loop reads CATSDRDRAYNEQFF. The CDR3 bases are TGTGCCACCAGTGACCGGGACAGAGCATACAATGAGCAGTTCTTC.

This clonotype was seen many times. The V and J genes are TRBV28 and TRBJ2-7; the D gene could be TRBD1 or TRBD2 (5 bases each). Germline V gives CDR1 MDHEN, CDR2 SYDVKM. The CDR3 is 13 residues long. V was shortened by 3 bases and J by 6 bases, with 12 bases between the two germline ends. CDR3 region: CASSLASGSEQYF. CDR3 bases: TGTGCCAGCAGTTTGGCGTCAGGGAGCGAGCAGTACTTC.

The DNA for the CDR3 is TGTGCCAGCAGCCAAGGGCGGGTAGCGGGAGGTGGGCAGTTCTTC. Translated: CASSQGRVAGGGQFF. This chain uses TRBV3-1 with TRBJ2-1; TRBD2 matches at 10 bases. The V segment lost 1 base and the J segment 12 bases; nucleotides outside the gene matches: 9. Germline CDR1 is LGHDT and CDR2 is YNNKEL (reference sequence). This CDR3 comprises 15 residues.

This clonotype turned up a few times. This chain uses TRBV18 with TRBJ2-1; D tentatively fits TRBD1 or TRBD2 (6 bases each). The CDR3 contains 15 residues. Trimming shortened V by 6 bases and J by 4 bases, and 16 bases separated the two germline ends. Germline assignment: CDR1 KGHSH and CDR2 LQKENI. CDR3 residues: CASSSRGQVYNEQFF. CDR3 sequence (DNA): TGTGCCAGCTCCTCCCGGGGGCAGGTTTACAATGAGCAGTTCTTC.

The table lists this clonotype with a few counts. The chain couples TRBV29-1 to TRBJ1-6, with TRBD1 matching over 7 bases. This CDR3 has 13 residues. With 7 bases clipped from V and 7 bases from J, the junction kept 7 bases outside the gene matches. Germline CDR1 and CDR2: SQVTM and ANQGSEA. The CDR3 DNA reads TGCAGCGCCAGGGACAGCAGGAATTCACCCCTCCACTTT. Its protein product is CSARDSRNSPLHF.